This TCR beta chain emerged from a study of PD-1 blockade in classical Hodgkin lymphoma. Noted time point: cycle 4 day 1 (C4D1), after five to seven weeks of nivolumab. Relapse after autologous stem cell transplantation occurred in every patient, and brentuximab vedotin exposure varied. Out of thawed PBMCs, magnetic negative selection purified CD4+ T cells. Complete response, partial response or progressive disease made up the best responses. This clone was recorded a few times. Antigen: not known. CDR3 size: 14 residues. Study results and limitations: The study found that TCR diversity rose significantly by C4D1 in CD4+ but not CD8+ cells. At baseline, newly diagnosed patients reportedly showed less TCR diversity than healthy donors. Whoever responded completely had baseline diversity much like that seen in newly diagnosed patients.

Sequencing was performed with immunoSEQ multiplex PCR; in TCRdb, only in-frame clones are kept and a portion is missing. The table shows 10,000 to 15,000 clones, with roughly 86% occurring only once. The chain employs TRBV1 and TRBJ2-6; TRBD1 is the table's D call and was not checked against the DNA. TRBV1 is annotated as a pseudogene. The specimen comprised CD4+ T cells from blood, sampled before the fourth cycle of nivolumab. The clonotype was recovered from a human donor with classical Hodgkin lymphoma. The CDR3 sequence is CTSRGQSRANVLTF. CDR3 sequence (DNA): TGCACCAGCAGGGGCCAAAGTCGGGCCAACGTCCTGACTTTC.